This record looks at one T cell receptor (beta chain) sequence and its context. The data were taken from a study of T cell changes during pregnancy in multiple sclerosis. Germline trimming cut 4 bases from V and 5 bases from J; bases unmatched to any gene: 7. The CDR3 has 15 residues. Germline V CDR1 and CDR2: MGHDK, SYGVNS. The repertoire was sequenced with immunoSEQ multiplex PCR; TCRdb's copy has only in-frame clones and lacks some. In the table there are roughly 42,000 clones, 94% of which are singletons. The J gene is TRBJ1-2, the V gene TRBV25-1; 10 bases are a match to TRBD1. Sequences were derived from CD4+ T cells from peripheral blood mononuclear cells, sampled after pregnancy. This receptor was taken from a female donor with multiple sclerosis, enrolled in a pregnancy study. The CDR3 DNA reads TGTGCCAGCAGTGTCGGGGGACAGGGGTTTTATGGCTACACCTTC. Protein product: CASSVGGQGFYGYTF.